These 5 T cell receptor beta chains came from one sample sequenced in a study of blood T cells in healthy people across ages. Alongside a J-beta primer mix, a sample-barcoded 5' primer served in a second PCR lasting about 7 to 11 cycles. Using its own MiXCR run on the 5' RACE reads, TCRdb lists one record per CDR3 protein. This sample yields just under 550,000 distinct CDR3 sequences, of which approximately 25% are seen a single time; around 10% belongs to the top ten. The data also belong to a second study, concerning T cells of mothers and their children.

The sequencing input was blood. These receptors all come from a boy aged 10-17 years in good health.

The genes are TRBV29-1 and TRBJ2-2; 10 bases are shared with TRBD1. Germline CDR1 SQVTM, CDR2 ANQGSEA. V lost 7 bases to trimming and J lost 2 bases; unmatched junction nucleotides: 10. The CDR3 is 16 residues long. CDR3 coding DNA: TGCAGCGCAAAGAAGGGGGACAGGGGAAACACCGGGGAGCTGTTTTTT. It yields the protein CSAKKGDRGNTGELFF.

The chain has TRBV21-1 and TRBJ2-4; TRBD2 reflects the table's D call only, with no check against the DNA. TRBV21-1 is a documented pseudogene. The CDR3 has 19 residues. In DNA form, the CDR3 reads TGTGCCAGCAGCCCTCCCGGGACTAGCGGGATACTAGCCAAAAACATTCAGTACTTC. It is translated as CASSPPGTSGILAKNIQYF.

There are a few counts of this clonotype. The chain employs TRBV20-1 and TRBJ2-5; no reliable D call. The end of the DNA is better explained by TRBJ2-1, so the J call may be wrong. The germline gives CDR1 DFQATT, CDR2 SNEGSKA (reference sequence). The CDR3 sequence is 12 residues long. CDR3 sequence: CSARDPNNEQFF. CDR3 nucleotide sequence: TGCAGTGCTAGAGATCCCAACAATGAGCAGTTCTTC.

This clonotype was recorded a few times. The J gene is TRBJ2-3, the V gene TRBV7-6, with D hard to call. Germline V gene lookup returns CDR1 SGHVS and CDR2 FNYEAQ. The CDR3 has 15 residues. V lost 8 bases and J 0 bases, leaving 15 bases between the germline ends. CDR3: CASGSTGPSTDTQYF. CDR3 DNA: TGTGCCAGCGGTTCAACTGGACCTAGCACAGATACGCAGTATTTT. Variable domain in full (rest from reference TRBV7-6 and TRBJ2-3): GAGVSQSPRYKVTKRGQDVALRCDPISGHVSLYWYRQALGQGPEFLTYFNYEAQQDKSGLPNDRFSAERPEGSISTLTIQRTEQRDSAMYRCASGSTGPSTDTQYFGPGTRLTVL.

There are a few counts of this clonotype. This sequence joins TRBV29-1 and TRBJ2-1; D unclear. From germline, CDR1 is SQVTM and CDR2 ANQGSEA. The CDR3 length is 12 residues. Deletions cut 3 bases from V and 8 bases from J, with 11 bases between. CDR3 in DNA: TGCAGCGTTGATATTCGAGCGCATGAGCAGTTCTTC. Amino acids: CSVDIRAHEQFF.